This TCR beta chain was captured by sequencing in a study of cytotoxic CD8 clonotypes in ibrutinib-treated CLL. Looking at the study overall: Among the patients, some eleven presented as relapsed/refractory and around 15 as treatment-naive; roughly 17 showed unmutated IGHV. By median roughly 62 months, approximately 12 had progressed and some 14 stayed remitted; responses had been 2 complete and about 24 partial.

CDR1 and CDR2 (germline): SGHNT, YENEEA. The V segment lost 4 bases and the J segment 6 bases; nucleotides outside the gene matches: 8. The CDR3 is made up of 15 amino acids. The authors obtained roughly 2 micrograms of genomic DNA from cryopreserved PBMCs for TCR beta libraries. TCRdb's copy holds only in-frame clones and misses some; the assay was immunoSEQ multiplex PCR. The sample carries about 300,000 clones, around 76% recorded once. Sequenced here: PBMCs, sampled at disease progression, from a patient treated with ibrutinib. The sequence was collected from a human donor with chronic lymphocytic leukemia. J is TRBJ2-1 and V is TRBV11-3; 8 bases match TRBD1. In DNA form, the CDR3 reads TGTGCCAGCAGCTCTGGACAGGGAATAGGCAATGAGCAGTTCTTC. It encodes CASSSGQGIGNEQFF.